This T cell receptor beta chain was obtained from a study of T cell changes during pregnancy in multiple sclerosis. Assay: immunoSEQ multiplex PCR; the TCRdb copy retains only in-frame clones and omits some. The table has about 79,000 clones, 75% to 95% seen once; the top ten hold roughly 0.44%. Germline CDR1 reads SGHTA; CDR2 reads FQGTGA. This CDR3 region has 15 residues. V was clipped by 5 bases and J by 8 bases, with 19 bases between them. V gene TRBV7-3 combines with J gene TRBJ2-1; D perhaps matches TRBD2 (7 bases). The sample was CD4+ T cells from peripheral blood mononuclear cells, taken in the second trimester of pregnancy. This clonotype originated in a female donor with multiple sclerosis, enrolled in a pregnancy study. The CDR3, as DNA: TGTGCCAGCAGCCTCGGGGGGACACTACCCCATGAGCAGTTCTTC. Amino acid sequence: CASSLGGTLPHEQFF. The full variable domain, its missing parts supplied by reference TRBV7-3 and TRBJ2-1, is GAGVSQTPSNKVTEKGKYVELRCDPISGHTALYWYRQSLGQGPEFLIYFQGTGAADDSGLPNDRFFAVRPEGSVSTLKIQRTERGDSAVYLCASSLGGTLPHEQFFGPGTRLTVL.